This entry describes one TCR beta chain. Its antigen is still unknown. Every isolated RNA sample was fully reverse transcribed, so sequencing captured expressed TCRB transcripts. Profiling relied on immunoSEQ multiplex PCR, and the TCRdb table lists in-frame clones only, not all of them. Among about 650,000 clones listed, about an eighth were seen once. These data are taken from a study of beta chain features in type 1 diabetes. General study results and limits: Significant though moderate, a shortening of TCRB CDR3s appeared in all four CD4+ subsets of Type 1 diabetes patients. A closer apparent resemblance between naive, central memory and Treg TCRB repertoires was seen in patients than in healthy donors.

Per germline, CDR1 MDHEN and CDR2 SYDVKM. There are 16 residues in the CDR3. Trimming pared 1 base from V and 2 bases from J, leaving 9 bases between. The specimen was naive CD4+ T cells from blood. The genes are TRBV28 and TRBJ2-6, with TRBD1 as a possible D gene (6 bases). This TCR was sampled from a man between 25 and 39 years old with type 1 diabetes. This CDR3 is CASSLYRVAGANVLTF. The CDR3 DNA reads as TGTGCCAGCAGTTTATACAGGGTTGCTGGGGCCAACGTCCTGACTTTC.